These 9 T cell receptor beta chains came from one sample sequenced in a study of blood T cell repertoires in COVID-19. Produced via immunoSEQ multiplex PCR; TCRdb's table is partial and in-frame only. The table includes 70,000 or so clones, about 84% detected once. The material sequenced was peripheral blood. These TCRs come from a human donor in a cohort sampled during active COVID-19.

V is TRBV7-9 and J is TRBJ1-1, with D maybe TRBD1 (6 bases). CDR1 SEHNR and CDR2 FQNEAQ come from the germline V gene (reference sequence). Between the trimmed V and J ends, which lost 4 bases and 0 bases, there was a span of 9 bases. The CDR3 is made up of 14 amino acids. Here the CDR3 reads CASSSTGMNTEAFF. For the CDR3, the DNA is TGTGCCAGCAGCTCGACAGGTATGAACACTGAAGCTTTCTTT.

The rearrangement joins TRBV10-3 to TRBJ2-7; tentatively, D is TRBD2 (6 bases). This CDR3 is 16 amino acids long. Germline V gives CDR1 ENHRY, CDR2 SYGVKD. V was clipped by 2 bases and J by 3 bases, with 17 bases between them. CDR3 sequence (DNA): TGTGCCATCAGTGAGAGAGGGACTCTCAGAAGCTACGAGCAGTACTTC. Encoded protein: CAISERGTLRSYEQYF.

This clone occurred once. The chain couples TRBV19 to TRBJ2-2, with 9 bases aligning to TRBD2. The CDR3 has 17 residues. Germline lookup yields CDR1 LNHDA and CDR2 SQIVND (reference sequence). V lost 3 bases to trimming and J lost 0 bases; unmatched junction nucleotides: 5. The CDR3: CASSIPGLATNTGELFF. CDR3 DNA: TGTGCCAGTAGTATCCCCGGACTAGCGACGAACACCGGGGAGCTGTTTTTT.

On this clone itself: A read error may produce the germline difference seen at one junction end. The chain couples TRBV28 to TRBJ1-2; TRBD1 agrees at 12 bases. The germline CDR1 and CDR2 sequences are MDHEN and SYDVKM. This CDR3 is built from 12 residues. The CDR3 coding sequence is TGTGCCAGCAGTTTTCCGGGACAGGGGGCTCTCTTC. As protein: CASSFPGQGALF.

The chain combines TRBV28 with TRBJ1-5; tentative D call: TRBD1 (5 bases). Germline CDR1 is MDHEN and CDR2 is SYDVKM. Trimming cost V 5 bases and J 4 bases, with 15 bases left between them. The CDR3 is 15 residues long. This CDR3 is CASSPSGGHNQPQHF. DNA for the CDR3: TGTGCCAGCAGTCCCTCCGGCGGACATAATCAGCCCCAGCATTTT.

J is TRBJ2-7 and V is TRBV28; D gene unclear. This CDR3 comprises 15 residues. The germline V gene has CDR1 MDHEN and CDR2 SYDVKM. The V gene lost 2 bases and the J gene lost 7 bases, with 18 bases spanning the gap. The CDR3 DNA follows: TGTGCCAGCAGTTTAAGGCGGATCTTAAATAGGGAGCAGTACTTC. Translation: CASSLRRILNREQYF. Filled out from reference TRBV28 and TRBJ2-7, the complete variable domain reads DVKVTQSSRYLVKRTGEKVFLECVQDMDHENMFWYRQDPGLGLRLIYFSYDVKMKEKGDIPEGYSVSREKKERFSLILESASTNQTSMYLCASSLRRILNREQYFGPGTRLTVT.

The gene calls are TRBV5-3 and TRBJ2-5, with 7 bases matching TRBD1. TRBV5-3 is flagged as an ORF with uncertain function. Trimming at V came to 4 bases and at J to 1 base, leaving 10 bases not matched to a gene. This CDR3 has 16 residues. As DNA, the CDR3 is TGTGCCAGAAGCGCGCCATCCGGGACAGTCCAAGAGACCCAGTACTTC. Encoded protein: CARSAPSGTVQETQYF.

The V gene is TRBV7-9, the J gene TRBJ1-4, with a weak D call TRBD1 (5 bases). V gave up 5 bases and J gave up 3 bases, with 13 bases separating them. Germline V lookup: CDR1 SEHNR, CDR2 FQNEAQ (reference sequence). The CDR3 is made up of 15 amino acids. CDR3 nucleotide sequence: TGTGCCAGCAGCCCCGCAGGGCGGTCTAATGAAAAACTGTTTTTT. Translated: CASSPAGRSNEKLFF.

The chain employs TRBV7-8 and TRBJ1-1, with TRBD1 identical over 9 bases. With V trimmed by 2 bases and J by 4 bases, 2 bases remained unmatched. Germline CDR1 and CDR2: SGHVS and FQNEAQ. CDR3 size: 14 residues. CDR3 residues: CASSLRDRATEAFF. In nucleotides, the CDR3 is TGTGCCAGCAGCTTAAGGGACAGGGCCACTGAAGCTTTCTTT.